This paragraph covers one TCR beta chain sequence. The data belong to a study of T cell changes during pregnancy in multiple sclerosis. Repertoires were generated with immunoSEQ multiplex PCR, while TCRdb's copy carries only in-frame clones and drops some. The data contain about 46,000 clones, 94% of them singletons. Germline V gene data show CDR1 as SGDLS and CDR2 as YYNGEE. There are 14 residues in the CDR3. With 1 base removed from V and 3 bases from J, the gap between germline ends came to 7 bases. Sequencing used CD8+ T cells from peripheral blood mononuclear cells, obtained in the first trimester of pregnancy. V usage is TRBV9 and J usage is TRBJ2-2, with D hard to call. The receptor was isolated from a female donor with multiple sclerosis, enrolled in a pregnancy study. The CDR3 sequence is CASSVTGYTGELFF. The CDR3 DNA is TGTGCCAGCAGCGTAACGGGTTACACCGGGGAGCTGTTTTTT.